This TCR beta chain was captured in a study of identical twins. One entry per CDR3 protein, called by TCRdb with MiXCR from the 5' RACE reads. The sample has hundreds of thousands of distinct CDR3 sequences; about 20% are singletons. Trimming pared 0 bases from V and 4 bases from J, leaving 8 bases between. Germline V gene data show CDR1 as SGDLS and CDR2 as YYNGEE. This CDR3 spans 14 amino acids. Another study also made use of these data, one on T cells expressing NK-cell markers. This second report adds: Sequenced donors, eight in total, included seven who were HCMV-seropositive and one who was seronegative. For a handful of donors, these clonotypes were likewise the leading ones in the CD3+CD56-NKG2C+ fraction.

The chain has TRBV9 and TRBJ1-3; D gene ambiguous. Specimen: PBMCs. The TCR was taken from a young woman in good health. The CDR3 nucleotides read TGTGCCAGCAGCGTAGGAGTTGGCGGAAACACCATATATTTT. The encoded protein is CASSVGVGGNTIYF.